Below are 32 T cell receptor beta chains sequenced from a single sample in a study of T cell responses to AZD1222 COVID-19 vaccine. Some clones are missing from TCRdb's copy, which holds only in-frame ones; the method was immunoSEQ multiplex PCR. This table has 50,000 to 65,000 clones, roughly 90% appearing once. Sequencing used peripheral blood, obtained 28 days after the second AZD1222 dose. These TCRs come from an adult who received the AZD1222 COVID-19 vaccine.

This chain connects TRBV9 to TRBJ2-7, with D possibly matching TRBD2 (5 bases). From germline, CDR1 is SGDLS and CDR2 YYNGEE. The ends were cut back, 0 bases at V and 2 bases at J, with 9 bases in the middle. The CDR3 consists of 14 residues. The CDR3 loop reads CASSVGGLPYEQYF. The CDR3 DNA reads as TGTGCCAGCAGCGTAGGAGGGCTCCCCTACGAGCAGTACTTC.

This rearrangement joins TRBV7-8 to TRBJ2-7, with 9 bases identical to TRBD2. Germline CDR1 SGHVS, CDR2 FQNEAQ. This CDR3 has 17 residues. After removal of 1 base from V and 4 bases from J, the junction contained 11 bases not matched to a gene. CDR3 DNA sequence: TGTGCCAGCAGCTTAGGGAGGGCTAGCGGGATTGGGTACGAGCAGTACTTC. It is translated as CASSLGRASGIGYEQYF.

The chain carries TRBV5-1 and TRBJ2-1; D not certain. With 4 bases removed from V and 0 bases from J, the gap between germline ends came to 11 bases. Germline V gene data show CDR1 as SGHRS and CDR2 as YFSETQ. The CDR3 length is 15 residues. The CDR3 here is CASSTQASSYNEQFF. CDR3 nucleotides: TGCGCCAGCAGCACCCAAGCAAGCTCCTACAATGAGCAGTTCTTC. The full variable domain, in which reference TRBV5-1 and TRBJ2-1 provide the parts outside the CDR3, is KAGVTQTPRYLIKTRGQQVTLSCSPISGHRSVSWYQQTPGQGLQFLFEYFSETQRNKGNFPGRFSGRQFSNSRSEMNVSTLELGDSALYLCASSTQASSYNEQFFGPGTRLTVL.

The chain couples TRBV19 to TRBJ2-6; D might be TRBD2 (5 bases). This CDR3 region has 15 residues. V lost 3 bases and J 2 bases, leaving 8 bases between the germline ends. Germline V gene lookup returns CDR1 LNHDA and CDR2 SQIVND (reference sequence). The CDR3, as DNA: TGTGCCAGTAGTATCAAGAGGGCTGGGGCCAACGTCCTGACTTTC. This translates into CASSIKRAGANVLTF.

The J gene is TRBJ2-1, the V gene TRBV4-2; 8 bases agree with TRBD2. The germline V gene has CDR1 LGHNA and CDR2 YNFKEQ. The CDR3 has 17 residues. With V trimmed by 0 bases and J by 0 bases, 4 bases remained unmatched. CDR3 region: CASSQEIAGISYNEQFF. CDR3 DNA sequence: TGTGCCAGCAGCCAAGAGATAGCGGGAATCTCCTACAATGAGCAGTTCTTC.

V is TRBV2 and J is TRBJ2-7; weak D call: TRBD1 (6 bases). This CDR3 has 15 residues. V was cut by 5 bases and J by 2 bases, with 16 bases left in between. The germline V gene encodes CDR1 SNHLY and CDR2 FYNNEI. The CDR3 is CASSPDRFSAYEQYF. CDR3 nucleotides: TGTGCCAGCAGTCCAGACAGGTTTTCCGCCTACGAGCAGTACTTC.

The gene calls are TRBV11-2 and TRBJ2-1; TRBD2 matches 8 bases. The germline gives CDR1 SGHAT, CDR2 FQNNGV. The CDR3 runs 19 residues. V was pared by 5 bases and J by 5 bases, with 20 bases of the junction left unmatched. Written as DNA, the CDR3 is TGTGCCAGCAGCCCAAACCGCCGCGGGGGGCTCCGTTGGGACAATGAGCAGTTCTTC. It is translated as CASSPNRRGGLRWDNEQFF.

V is TRBV11-2 and J is TRBJ2-7; the match to TRBD2 covers 10 bases. Losses at the gene ends were 5 bases for V and 5 bases for J; bases not matched to a gene: 12. Germline V gives CDR1 SGHAT, CDR2 FQNNGV. The CDR3 loop spans 16 amino acids. CDR3 protein: CASSPLPSGSLNEQYF. CDR3 DNA: TGTGCCAGCAGCCCACTCCCTAGCGGGAGCTTGAACGAGCAGTACTTC.

The rearrangement joins TRBV27 to TRBJ1-5, with a possible D match to TRBD1 (5 bases). There are 14 residues in the CDR3. Looked up from germline, CDR1 is MNHEY and CDR2 is SMNVEV (reference sequence). Trimming cost V 3 bases and J 6 bases, with 12 bases left between them. The CDR3 reads CASSFLGDRQPQHF. CDR3 DNA sequence: TGTGCCAGCAGTTTTTTAGGGGACCGTCAGCCCCAGCATTTT.

The chain carries TRBV15 and TRBJ1-5; possible D gene TRBD1, 6 bases. Germline V lookup: CDR1 LNHNV, CDR2 YYDKDF (reference sequence). V was shortened by 5 bases and J by 1 base, with 9 bases between the two germline ends. There are 14 residues in the CDR3. The CDR3, as DNA: TGTGCCACCAGCGGGGGCTTCAGCAATCAGCCCCAGCATTTT. Amino acid sequence: CATSGGFSNQPQHF.

The V and J genes are TRBV5-1 and TRBJ1-2; D is undetermined. Germline V CDR1 and CDR2: SGHRS, YFSETQ. Deletions cut 0 bases from V and 4 bases from J, with 10 bases between. This CDR3 contains 14 residues. As DNA, the CDR3 is TGCGCCAGCAGCTTGGAATCCGGCGGCTATGGCTACACCTTC. Translating it yields CASSLESGGYGYTF.

V usage is TRBV5-6 and J usage is TRBJ2-1; TRBD1 aligns across 9 bases. This CDR3 is built from 15 residues. J lost 7 bases, V lost 0 bases, and 5 bases had no gene match. Per the germline V gene, CDR1 is SGHDT and CDR2 is YYEEEE. CDR3 DNA: TGTGCCAGCAGCTTGGGGACAGGGGTTGGAAATGAGCAGTTCTTC. It encodes CASSLGTGVGNEQFF.

This chain uses TRBV7-9 with TRBJ2-3; 7 bases map to TRBD1. CDR3 length: 16 amino acids. The junction had 7 bases not matched to a gene; V was cut back by 1 base and J by 3 bases. CDR1 and CDR2 (germline): SEHNR, FQNEAQ (reference sequence). The CDR3 region is CASSLGVGQETDTQYF. The CDR3 nucleotides read TGTGCCAGCAGCTTAGGAGTCGGACAGGAAACAGATACGCAGTATTTT.

The chain combines TRBV30 with TRBJ1-1; no definite D call. The CDR3 runs to 10 residues. Germline-derived CDR1 and CDR2 are GTSNPN and SVGIG (reference sequence). Trimming took off 3 bases at V and 5 bases at J, with 4 bases between the two ends. The CDR3, as DNA: TGTGCCTGGAGGGGAACTGAAGCTTTCTTT. Translating it yields CAWRGTEAFF.

The genes are TRBV19 and TRBJ2-2; 7 bases are a match to TRBD2. The J segment lost 1 base and the V segment lost 7 bases, leaving 3 bases of the junction unmatched. This CDR3 is 14 amino acids long. Germline lookup yields CDR1 LNHDA and CDR2 SQIVND (reference sequence). CDR3 region: CASMTSRNTGELFF. The CDR3 DNA reads TGTGCCAGTATGACTAGCAGGAACACCGGGGAGCTGTTTTTT.

Points on this clone: Sequence at one end of the junction differs from germline and may be a read error. The chain employs TRBV11-2 and TRBJ2-1; D is uncertain. The CDR3 contains 12 residues. CDR1 is SGHAT, CDR2 FQNNGV, per germline. The CDR3 here is CASSFSNNEQFF. CDR3 nucleotides: TGTGCCAGCAGCTTCTCCAACAATGAGCAGTTCTTC.

The genes are TRBV5-1 and TRBJ1-4; D call uncertain. CDR1 and CDR2 (germline): SGHRS, YFSETQ. The V and J ends lost 4 bases and 3 bases respectively, with 7 bases between them. The CDR3 spans 13 residues. CDR3 amino acids: CASSTEANEKLFF. For the CDR3, the DNA is TGCGCCAGCAGCACGGAAGCTAATGAAAAACTGTTTTTT.

There are a few counts of this clone. This chain joins TRBV29-1 and TRBJ1-2, with D possibly matching TRBD1 (6 bases). The length of the CDR3 is 13 residues. V lost 2 bases to trimming and J lost 0 bases, with 7 bases between them. CDR1 is SQVTM and CDR2 is ANQGSEA in the germline V gene. The CDR3 region has the DNA TGCAGCGTTGAAACAGGGTCTAACTATGGCTACACCTTC. Amino acids: CSVETGSNYGYTF.

This clone was counted between two and nine times. The chain joins TRBV11-1 to TRBJ2-5, with D perhaps matching TRBD2 (6 bases). CDR1 SGHAT and CDR2 FQDESV come from the germline V gene (reference sequence). The V gene lost 5 bases and the J gene lost 5 bases, with 15 bases spanning the gap. This CDR3 contains 14 residues. The CDR3 region has the DNA TGTGCCAGCAGCCGAGTACTAGCAGGGGAGACCCAGTACTTC. Its translation: CASSRVLAGETQYF.

The chain carries TRBV6-5 and TRBJ1-6; the D gene is possibly TRBD1 (5 bases). Germline V gene lookup returns CDR1 MNHEY and CDR2 SVGAGI. The CDR3 length is 14 residues. Trimming pared 6 bases from V and 4 bases from J, leaving 10 bases between. CDR3 in DNA: TGTGCCAGCAGCCGGGACGGATATAATTCACCCCTCCACTTT. The encoded protein is CASSRDGYNSPLHF.

The genes are TRBV10-3 and TRBJ2-7; perhaps TRBD1 as D (5 bases). CDR1 is ENHRY and CDR2 is SYGVKD in the germline V gene. This CDR3 has 14 amino acids. Trimming stripped 3 bases from V and 6 bases from J, with 15 bases between. CDR3 bases: TGTGCCATCAGTGATGGCAGGGTCCAGGGCGAGCAGTACTTC. It yields the protein CAISDGRVQGEQYF.

The chain joins TRBV4-2 to TRBJ2-7; no clear D. V was pared by 1 base and J by 0 bases, with 13 bases between. Germline V gene data show CDR1 as LGHNA and CDR2 as YNFKEQ. CDR3 size: 16 residues. In DNA, the CDR3 is TGTGCCAGCAGCCAAGTCGTAGTAGCCCTCTCCTACGAGCAGTACTTC. Amino acids: CASSQVVVALSYEQYF.

This clone was seen a few times. The CDR3 region is CASSEAEYGYTF. Written as DNA, the CDR3 is TGTGCCAGCAGTGAGGCAGAGTATGGCTACACCTTC. The rearrangement joins TRBV6-1 to TRBJ1-2; D is unresolved. CDR3 length: 12 amino acids. Trimming removed 3 bases from V and 5 bases from J, with 7 bases in between. CDR1 and CDR2 (germline): MNHNS, SASEGT.

The rearrangement links TRBV2 to TRBJ2-1; tentative D call: TRBD2 (6 bases). CDR1 and CDR2 (germline): SNHLY, FYNNEI. CDR3 length equals 13 residues. The V end was cut by 6 bases, the J end by 2 bases, with 8 bases between. CDR3 in amino acids: CASSRLAYNEQFF. The CDR3, as DNA: TGTGCCAGCAGCAGACTAGCCTACAATGAGCAGTTCTTC.

V gene TRBV6-5 combines with J gene TRBJ1-5; TRBD1 is a possible D gene (5 bases). Germline CDR1 is MNHEY and CDR2 is SVGAGI. This CDR3 is built from 13 residues. Trimming stripped 4 bases from V and 10 bases from J, with 14 bases between. This chain's CDR3 is CASSSQGVGPQHF. The DNA of the CDR3 is TGTGCCAGCAGTTCCCAGGGAGTTGGACCCCAGCATTTT.

This clone has only a few counts. V is TRBV21-1 and J is TRBJ2-7; the table's D call TRBD2 went unverified against the DNA. TRBV21-1 constitutes a pseudogene. The length of the CDR3 is 14 residues. The CDR3 reads CASSKALAEDEQYF. The CDR3 DNA reads TGTGCCAGCAGCAAAGCTCTAGCGGAGGACGAGCAGTACTTC.

The rearrangement joins TRBV28 to TRBJ2-1; 8 bases fit TRBD1. CDR1 is MDHEN and CDR2 is SYDVKM in the germline V gene. The V segment lost 10 bases and the J segment 7 bases; nucleotides outside the gene matches: 12. This CDR3 spans 14 amino acids. CDR3 sequence reads: CATRLPGGSNEQFF. The CDR3 DNA is TGTGCCACGCGCCTGCCAGGGGGCTCGAATGAGCAGTTCTTC.

The J gene is TRBJ1-1, the V gene TRBV5-4; TRBD1 matches at 7 bases. The CDR3 loop spans 16 amino acids. With V trimmed by 2 bases and J by 2 bases, 9 bases remained unmatched. Germline V lookup: CDR1 SGHNT, CDR2 YYREEE (reference sequence). The CDR3 DNA reads as TGTGCCAGCAGCTTCGAAGGGGGCAATAGAAACACTGAAGCTTTCTTT. It codes for CASSFEGGNRNTEAFF.

In this sample, this clone turned up once. V usage is TRBV27 and J usage is TRBJ2-1, with unresolved D. V gave up 6 bases and J gave up 3 bases, with 9 bases separating them. The length of the CDR3 is 13 residues. Germline-derived CDR1 and CDR2 are MNHEY and SMNVEV (reference sequence). CDR3 bases: TGTGCCAGCAGACTGGACCACTACAATGAGCAGTTCTTC. Protein: CASRLDHYNEQFF.

The gene calls are TRBV7-2 and TRBJ2-7, with 11 bases that match TRBD2. This CDR3 region has 15 residues. Germline lookup yields CDR1 SGHTA and CDR2 FQGNSA. V lost 6 bases to trimming and J lost 0 bases; unmatched junction nucleotides: 4. The CDR3 spells CASRGGLAVSYEQYF. As DNA, the CDR3 is TGTGCCAGCAGGGGGGGACTAGCGGTCTCCTACGAGCAGTACTTC.

The V and J genes are TRBV5-6 and TRBJ1-2; D might be TRBD1 (5 bases). Germline assignment: CDR1 SGHDT and CDR2 YYEEEE. Deletions cut 7 bases from V and 8 bases from J, with 15 bases between. The CDR3 loop spans 12 amino acids. DNA of the CDR3: TGTGCCAGCTCGGTGTCGGGGCTGGGCTACACCTTC. Protein: CASSVSGLGYTF.

In its sample, this clone was seen once. The chain employs TRBV29-1 and TRBJ2-3; a weak D match, TRBD2 (6 bases). The germline CDR1 and CDR2 sequences are SQVTM and ANQGSEA. The V end was cut by 5 bases, the J end by 2 bases, with 17 bases between. This CDR3 comprises 15 residues. CDR3 amino acids: CSVRLGGEATDTQYF. The CDR3 DNA reads as TGCAGCGTTAGGTTGGGCGGGGAGGCCACAGATACGCAGTATTTT.